This section outlines one T cell receptor (beta chain) sequence together with its context. What it recognizes is unknown. Once RNA had been extracted, it was reverse transcribed into cDNA to act as the sequencing template. Clones were sequenced by immunoSEQ multiplex PCR, and TCRdb holds only the in-frame ones, with some missing. The sample has under 250,000 clones; 50% to 70% are singletons. This record belongs to a study of CD8+ T cells in alopecia areata. Study results and caveats: Patients shared TCRs less clearly than mice did, possibly for HLA-related reasons. Higher clonality and more expanded CD8+ clones appeared in lesional than normal scalp.

The CDR3 sequence is 15 residues long. The V and J ends lost 5 bases and 8 bases, in that order; junction bases with no gene match: 13. The germline V gene has CDR1 LNHNV and CDR2 YYDKDF (reference sequence). Sequences were derived from CD4+ T cells sorted from blood, sampled at week 0. The gene calls are TRBV15 and TRBJ1-2; 8 bases align to TRBD1. This clonotype was obtained from a human donor with alopecia areata. Here the CDR3 reads CATSPRRTGTRGYTF. The CDR3 DNA follows: TGTGCCACCAGCCCCCGACGGACAGGGACAAGGGGCTACACCTTC.